The clone carrying this T cell receptor beta chain has at least ten counts. What it binds is unknown. This sample was included in a study of CD8 T cells in ankylosing spondylitis. The study, taken as a whole, reports: Earlier literature documents some of the motif variants in reactive arthritis synovial fluid and blood.

Quantitative 5'-RACE was performed with molecular barcodes, and it yielded the TCR beta libraries. In TCRdb, the 5' RACE reads were re-called with MiXCR into one record per CDR3 protein. The top ten hold 20% to 25% of the sample, which has a few hundred thousand distinct CDR3 sequences, over 9.5% seen once. The sequenced sample was blood, either unsorted or a sorted T cell fraction (not recorded which). The sequence was obtained from a male donor with ankylosing spondylitis or in good health (not recorded which).

CDR3 amino acids: CASSLVGTSGGRRDTQYF. The CDR3 DNA is TGTGCCAGCAGCTTAGTGGGGACTAGCGGGGGGCGACGAGATACGCAGTATTTT. The rearrangement uses TRBV11-2 and TRBJ2-3; 15 nucleotides agree with TRBD2. The CDR3 spans 18 residues. Germline V gene sequence: CDR1 SGHAT, CDR2 FQNNGV. V was clipped by 1 base and J by 5 bases; unmatched bases: 7.